This T cell receptor (beta chain) was recovered during a study of blood T cell repertoires in COVID-19 (dated by TCRdb to 2020 to 2021). With regard to the full study: Samples covering the acute and convalescent phases of COVID-19 were provided by collaborators in the United States, Italy and Spain. HLA class I and class II types, where available, came from metadata supplied by the sample provider rather than from assay-based typing. The sample metadata nearly always contained a de-identified subject ID, COVID-19 status, age in years and sex. A freely available public database, intended as a resource for researchers studying the immune response to SARS-CoV-2, is where the repertoires were released. The samples were drawn from two sources: the first 160 participants of the ongoing ImmuneRACE study, and 1,254 subjects contributed by 6 global collaborators. The prospective study material was composed of cDNA or gDNA derived from T cells, B-cell-depleted T cells, or PBMCs. The dataset comprised deeply sampled blood TCRbeta repertoires from subjects exposed to, actively infected with, or recovered from COVID-19.

In the prospective study, participants were 18 to 89 years old, resided in 24 geographic areas of the United States, and were enrolled through a virtual design. In the prospective study, cohorts were assigned on the basis of participant-reported clinical history obtained from a screening survey and a study questionnaire. ImmuneRACE Cohort 3 recovered participants were defined by two consecutive negative NP/OP PCR tests, healthcare professional clearance, or symptom resolution. In the prospective study, mobile phlebotomists collected whole blood, serum and a nasopharyngeal or oropharyngeal swab from each participant. Over a 2-month period, participants in the prospective study had the option of providing additional blood draws and questionnaires. Before DNA extraction, blood samples from the prospective study were shipped at room temperature or frozen. TCRbeta CDR3 regions were amplified from genomic DNA by means of the immunoSEQ Assay, a bias-controlled multiplex PCR. The study's own analysis went as follows. The number of nucleated cells in each sample was estimated by amplification of reference gene primers within the assay. To quantify the absolute abundance of each unique TCRbeta CDR3 rearrangement, sequence reads were collapsed and filtered. For each sample, productive Simpson clonality was calculated by taking the square root of Simpson's diversity index across productive rearrangements. In TCRdb, the immuneACCESS table is reduced to in-frame sequences with V and J assigned. These tables do not hold every clone; where another copy was compared, an unresolved V gene accounts for under half, and the others remain unexplained. Clonal size and the V and J genes are those of that table, whereas D and trimming came from the DNA. The sample table records 300,000 to 400,000 clones; more than 70% of these occur just once. The top ten hold about 1.2% of the sample.

This clone has a single count. What this receptor recognizes is not known. Base qualities are missing; no much larger clone stands one base away. Summary of the overall study and its limitations: The quantity of clinical and demographic metadata differed by source and by participant and was supplied without curation.

Per the germline V gene, SGHTA is the CDR1 and FQGNSA is the CDR2. The CDR3, cysteine through phenylalanine, is 12 amino acids long. The retained sequence is limited to the CDR3, 36 bases, with the frame set at the first base. V gives up 8 bases and J gives up 10 bases, and the segment between their germline ends measures 14 bases. Sequenced input: PBMCs or T cells enriched from blood (not recorded which). The source of this sequence is a young woman who had recovered from COVID-19. In this chain, TRBV7-2 is recombined with TRBJ1-4, with no confidently assigned D gene. The CDR3 here reads CASARGSGKLFF. The nucleotides are TGTGCCAGCGCGCGGGGATCCGGAAAACTGTTTTTT.